A selection of T cell receptor beta chains follows, all from one sample in a study of blood T cell repertoires in COVID-19. Data came from immunoSEQ multiplex PCR; TCRdb stores just in-frame clones and leaves some out. The profile shows 500,000 or so clones, around 90% of them singletons. The sample was PBMCs or T cells enriched from blood (not recorded which). The receptors shown here come from a woman aged 18-35 years who had recovered from COVID-19. Both conserved end residues are part of each CDR3. Fields, in order: D gene, J gene, clone size, V gene, CDR3 protein, CDR3 DNA. A D gene is named only where the DNA matches it firmly. Clone sizes are given selectively: once, few, many, or a class where the clone is expanded.

>-|TRBJ1-1|-|TRBV2
CASSPQMNTEAFF
TGTGCCAGCAGCCCCCAGATGAACACTGAAGCTTTCTTT
>-|TRBJ1-2|-|TRBV5-4
CASSSTQNYGYTF
TGTGCCAGCAGCTCCACCCAGAACTATGGCTACACCTTC
>TRBD1|TRBJ2-1|-|TRBV4-1
CASSQDRGPDDNEQFF
TGCGCCAGCAGCCAAGATAGGGGGCCGGATGATAATGAGCAGTTCTTC
>-|TRBJ2-1|-|TRBV5-1
CASSLGGRVNEQFF
TGCGCCAGCAGCTTGGGGGGGCGCGTCAATGAGCAGTTCTTC
>TRBD1|TRBJ1-3|-|TRBV5-8
CASSLGQGYGNTIYF
TGTGCCAGCAGCTTGGGACAGGGGTATGGAAACACCATATATTTT
>-|TRBJ2-3|-|TRBV30
CAWSYSGPSTDTQYF
TGTGCCTGGTCATATAGCGGACCAAGCACAGATACGCAGTATTTT
>-|TRBJ2-1|-|TRBV14
CASSPSYQDSLDEQFF
TGTGCCAGCAGCCCCTCATATCAGGACAGTCTCGATGAGCAGTTCTTC
>-|TRBJ2-1|few|TRBV7-9
CASSLSGGDYNEQFF
TGTGCCAGCAGCTTGTCGGGGGGCGACTACAATGAGCAGTTCTTC
>TRBD2|TRBJ2-3|-|TRBV2
CASRVAGGGADTQYF
TGTGCCAGCAGGGTAGCGGGGGGTGGCGCAGATACGCAGTATTTT
>-|TRBJ1-2|-|TRBV28
CASGLGQGTYGYTF
TGTGCCAGCGGATTAGGTCAGGGAACCTATGGCTACACCTTC
>TRBD1|TRBJ2-7|-|TRBV2
CASSGPGQRYYEQYF
TGTGCCAGCTCCGGACCGGGACAGAGATACTACGAGCAGTACTTC
>-|TRBJ1-2|-|TRBV11-2
CASSLVRPEGGGYTF
TGTGCCAGCAGCTTAGTTCGCCCTGAAGGCGGCGGCTACACCTTC
>TRBD1|TRBJ2-7|-|TRBV6-5
CASTQPGQGAGEQYF
TGTGCCAGCACCCAACCGGGACAGGGGGCTGGGGAGCAGTACTTC
>-|TRBJ2-2|-|TRBV11-2
CASSFQGLNTGELFF
TGTGCCAGCAGCTTCCAGGGGTTGAACACCGGGGAGCTGTTTTTT
>-|TRBJ1-3|-|TRBV7-2
CASSLQGNSGNTIYF
TGTGCCAGCAGCTTGCAGGGGAACTCTGGAAACACCATATATTTT
>-|TRBJ1-2|-|TRBV9
CASSVEREGYGYTF
TGTGCCAGCAGCGTAGAAAGGGAGGGTTATGGCTACACCTTC
>-|TRBJ1-1|-|TRBV6-5
CASSYGLRDNTEAFF
TGTGCCAGCAGTTACGGGCTTCGGGATAACACTGAAGCTTTCTTT
>-|TRBJ2-2|once|TRBV10-1
CASSTGSRGTGELFF
TGCGCCAGTTCAACAGGGAGTAGAGGCACCGGGGAGCTGTTTTTT
>TRBD1|TRBJ2-7|-|TRBV11-2
CASSPGQFSYEQYF
TGTGCCAGCAGCCCGGGACAGTTCTCCTACGAGCAGTACTTC
>-|TRBJ1-6|-|TRBV6-5
CAIKSTVNNSPLHF
TGTGCCATAAAGTCGACAGTCAATAATTCACCCCTCCACTTT
>TRBD1|TRBJ2-1|-|TRBV19
CASSVDRDNEQFF
TGTGCCAGTAGTGTGGACAGGGACAATGAGCAGTTCTTC
>TRBD1|TRBJ1-4|-|TRBV7-2
CASSVDRESRKLFF
TGTGCCAGCAGCGTGGACAGGGAAAGTAGAAAACTGTTTTTT
>-|TRBJ2-5|-|TRBV2
CASSVEKETQYF
TGTGCCAGCAGTGTAGAAAAAGAGACCCAGTACTTC
>-|TRBJ1-1|-|TRBV30
CAWSLRGTEAFF
TGTGCCTGGAGCCTTCGGGGCACTGAAGCTTTCTTT
>TRBD1|TRBJ2-7|-|TRBV28
CASSSRTGSYEQYF
TGTGCCAGCAGTTCCCGGACAGGGTCCTACGAGCAGTACTTC
>-|TRBJ1-3|few|TRBV29-1
CSVVRSGRGEAGRENTIYF
TGCAGCGTTGTCCGTTCTGGGAGGGGAGAAGCGGGTAGGGAAAACACCATATATTTT
>-|TRBJ2-5|-|TRBV6-1
CASSEAAGGRGEETQYF
TGTGCCAGCAGTGAAGCCGCGGGGGGCAGGGGGGAGGAGACCCAGTACTTC
>-|TRBJ1-5|-|TRBV7-9
CASSLDGGGQPQHF
TGTGCCAGCAGCTTAGACGGGGGAGGGCAGCCCCAGCATTTT
>-|TRBJ1-1|once|TRBV23-1
CASSPHPETEAFF
TGCGCCAGCAGTCCCCACCCTGAGACTGAAGCTTTCTTT
>-|TRBJ1-2|-|TRBV6-5
CASSPGDWGYTF
TGTGCCAGCAGCCCCGGGGACTGGGGCTACACCTTC
>-|TRBJ2-5|once|TRBV5-6
CASSLVGGAMETQYF
TGTGCCAGCAGCTTGGTAGGGGGGGCTATGGAGACCCAGTACTTC
>TRBD2|TRBJ2-1|-|TRBV24-1
CATSRALAGGLNEQFF
TGTGCCACCAGCCGGGCCCTAGCGGGGGGGTTGAATGAGCAGTTCTTC
>-|TRBJ2-7|-|TRBV5-1
CASSPRGGGNEGYEQYF
TGCGCCAGCAGCCCGAGGGGTGGGGGCAATGAGGGGTACGAGCAGTACTTC
>-|TRBJ1-1|-|TRBV19
CASNLGSTEAFF
TGTGCCAGTAATCTGGGGAGCACTGAAGCTTTCTTT
>TRBD2|TRBJ2-2|few|TRBV4-1
CASSQVGSGAGELFF
TGCGCCAGCAGCCAAGTCGGTAGCGGGGCCGGGGAGCTGTTTTTT
>-|TRBJ2-5|-|TRBV25-1
CASSASGGGAETQYF
TGTGCCAGCAGTGCTTCAGGTGGGGGGGCTGAGACCCAGTACTTC
>-|TRBJ1-5|-|TRBV19
CASGTPRWSSQPQHF
TGTGCCAGTGGGACACCGAGATGGAGTAGTCAGCCCCAGCATTTT
>TRBD1|TRBJ1-2|-|TRBV19
CASSYYLRDRGAGYTF
TGTGCCAGTAGTTACTACCTCCGGGACAGGGGAGCTGGCTACACCTTC
>TRBD1|TRBJ2-5|-|TRBV7-9
CASSPRVGRGKQETQYF
TGTGCCAGCAGCCCGAGGGTTGGCAGGGGGAAACAAGAGACCCAGTACTTC
>-|TRBJ2-6|once|TRBV11-2
CASSPNFGGAPGANVLTF
TGTGCCAGCAGCCCGAACTTTGGTGGGGCCCCTGGGGCCAACGTCCTGACTTTC
>TRBD2|TRBJ2-2|once|TRBV15
CATSRVASGNTGELFF
TGTGCCACCAGCAGAGTGGCTAGCGGGAACACCGGGGAGCTGTTTTTT
>TRBD1|TRBJ1-3|-|TRBV2
CASSEARDRGYSGNTIYF
TGTGCCAGCAGTGAAGCCCGGGACAGGGGGTACTCTGGAAACACCATATATTTT
>-|TRBJ1-2|-|TRBV7-8
CASSLDHSKRGWNGYTF
TGTGCCAGCAGCTTAGATCACTCCAAACGCGGGTGGAACGGCTACACCTTC
>TRBD1|TRBJ2-2|once|TRBV5-4
CASSLTGVGGELFF
TGTGCCAGCAGCTTGACAGGGGTTGGCGGGGAGCTGTTTTTT